Shown below are 10 T cell receptor beta chains from a single sample sequenced in a study of blood T cell repertoires in COVID-19. The method was immunoSEQ multiplex PCR; TCRdb's version includes in-frame clones alone and lacks a portion of them. The sample includes some 150,000 clones, 81% of them seen just once. Sequencing used peripheral blood. These receptor sequences come from a woman aged 55 to 70 with active or convalescent COVID-19.

The rearrangement uses TRBV5-1 and TRBJ2-7, with 10 positions matching TRBD1. The V segment lost 7 bases and the J segment 4 bases; nucleotides outside the gene matches: 11. The CDR3 sequence is 15 residues long. In germline, CDR1 is SGHRS, CDR2 YFSETQ. CDR3 coding DNA: TGCGCCAGCCGACTAAAGGGACAGGGGAATTACGAGCAGTACTTC. Its translation: CASRLKGQGNYEQYF.

This clone was counted a few times. This chain uses TRBV6-5 with TRBJ2-1, with 9 bases identical to TRBD1. With 6 bases clipped from V and 2 bases from J, the junction kept 5 bases outside the gene matches. The length of the CDR3 is 15 residues. Germline CDR1 and CDR2: MNHEY and SVGAGI. The CDR3: CASRDRGRPYNEQFF. CDR3 DNA sequence: TGTGCCAGCAGGGACAGGGGCCGCCCCTACAATGAGCAGTTCTTC.

This clone was seen once. The CDR3, as DNA: TGTGCCAGCAGCTTTAGCGGCTCCTACGAGCAGTACTTC. Its protein product is CASSFSGSYEQYF. V and J are TRBV9 and TRBJ2-7; possibly TRBD2 for D (6 bases). Germline V gene sequence: CDR1 SGDLS, CDR2 YYNGEE. The CDR3 sequence is 13 residues long. V lost 4 bases to trimming and J lost 0 bases, with 8 bases between them.

This chain links TRBV18 with TRBJ1-4, with 7 bases matching TRBD1. The V segment lost 3 bases and the J segment 8 bases; nucleotides outside the gene matches: 9. CDR1 and CDR2 from the germline V gene are KGHSH and LQKENI. This CDR3 region has 15 residues. CDR3 bases: TGTGCCAGCTCACCCGAGGACAGGCCGGGGGAAAAACTGTTTTTT. It specifies CASSPEDRPGEKLFF. Variable domain in full (rest from reference TRBV18 and TRBJ1-4): NAGVMQNPRHLVRRRGQEARLRCSPMKGHSHVYWYRQLPEEGLKFMVYLQKENIIDESGMPKERFSAEFPKEGPSILRIQQVVRGDSAAYFCASSPEDRPGEKLFFGSGTQLSVL.

The J gene is TRBJ1-2, the V gene TRBV3-1 (or the pseudogene TRBV3-2); 10 nucleotides agree with TRBD1. Unmatched junction bases numbered 9, after V lost 4 bases and J lost 4 bases. The CDR3 length is 16 residues. Germline V lookup: CDR1 LGHDT, CDR2 YNNKEL (reference sequence). DNA for the CDR3: TGTGCCAGCAGCCGCCGACAGGGGGCGGTTGGCTATGGCTACACCTTC. It specifies CASSRRQGAVGYGYTF.

This chain uses TRBV10-3 with TRBJ1-3; no definite D call. There are 13 residues in the CDR3. V was cut by 9 bases and J by 0 bases, with 9 bases left in between. Germline lookup yields CDR1 ENHRY and CDR2 SYGVKD. The chain's CDR3 is CAIVSGSGNTIYF. In nucleotides, the CDR3 is TGTGCCATAGTTTCAGGCTCTGGAAACACCATATATTTT.

The chain has TRBV5-5 and TRBJ1-3, with D tentatively TRBD1 (5 bases). The V gene lost 4 bases and the J gene lost 3 bases, with 23 bases spanning the gap. This CDR3 has 18 residues. Germline CDR1 reads SGHKS; CDR2 reads YYEKEE (reference sequence). The CDR3 nucleotides are TGTGCCAGCAGCAGGCTTCAAGGCGGCGGGGGGTTTGGAAACACCATATATTTT. It translates to CASSRLQGGGGFGNTIYF.

This sequence joins TRBV5-1 and TRBJ2-6; maybe TRBD1 (5 bases). Trimming took 0 bases from V and 7 from J, leaving 29 bases between them. Germline V gene data show CDR1 as SGHRS and CDR2 as YFSETQ. The CDR3 spans 21 residues. CDR3 nucleotides: TGCGCCAGCAGCTTGGTACAGGTTGATCCACTCCGACTCTGGGGAGCCAACGTCCTGACTTTC. This encodes CASSLVQVDPLRLWGANVLTF. Using reference TRBV5-1 and TRBJ2-6 for the parts outside the CDR3, the full variable domain is KAGVTQTPRYLIKTRGQQVTLSCSPISGHRSVSWYQQTPGQGLQFLFEYFSETQRNKGNFPGRFSGRQFSNSRSEMNVSTLELGDSALYLCASSLVQVDPLRLWGANVLTFGAGSRLTVL.

The DNA of the CDR3 is TGTGCCAGTAGTATGCCGCCTAATAACTATGGCTACACCTTC. Its protein is CASSMPPNNYGYTF. The chain recombines TRBV19 with TRBJ1-2; D remains unclear. The CDR3 runs to 14 residues. In germline, CDR1 is LNHDA, CDR2 SQIVND (reference sequence). V lost 3 bases and J lost 1, with 9 bases in between.

This clone was observed once. The chain has TRBV24-1 and TRBJ2-2, with 7 bases aligning to TRBD2. Germline V gene sequence: CDR1 KGHDR, CDR2 SFDVKD. CDR3 length: 15 amino acids. Trimming cost V 10 bases and J 5 bases; bases outside gene matches: 12. The CDR3 bases are TGTGCCACTAGACCGAACGCGGGGGAGACCGGGGAGCTGTTTTTT. It specifies CATRPNAGETGELFF.